The present T cell receptor (beta chain) was sequenced within a study of shared clonotypes between healthy human individuals. Study-wide findings and caveats: Compared with memory subsets, naive subsets generally had larger estimated richness.

TCRdb's copy holds only in-frame clones and misses some; the assay was immunoSEQ multiplex PCR. In the table there are approximately 2,200,000 clones, 90% to 95% of which are singletons. Germline-derived CDR1 and CDR2 are SGDLS and YYNGEE. Trimming removed 0 bases at V and 4 bases at J, with 13 bases between. CDR3 length equals 15 residues. Note on this clone: The target antigen is unknown.

Naivety among CD8 cells was defined by CD45RO negativity and positive CCR7 selection, thereby excluding terminally differentiated effector memory CD45RA+ cells. This sequence was found in a man between 18 and 29 years old in good health. Some clones in this sample may be carry-over from other donors' samples. The rearrangement links TRBV9 to TRBJ2-5; the D is unclear. Material for sequencing was naive CD8+ T cells from PBMCs. The CDR3 DNA reads as TGTGCCAGCAGCGTAGGGCAGGCTTATCCAGAGACCCAGTACTTC. Translating it yields CASSVGQAYPETQYF.